These 13 T cell receptor beta chains came from one sample sequenced in a study of blood T cell repertoires in COVID-19. Generated by immunoSEQ multiplex PCR, the TCRdb table keeps only in-frame clones and is missing some. Of under 300,000 clones in the sample, roughly nine tenths are singletons; the top ten hold 7.2%. The material sequenced was peripheral blood. The receptors derive from a man between 60 and 70 years old who had recovered from COVID-19.

This chain joins TRBV19 and TRBJ2-1; the match to TRBD1 covers 10 bases. The CDR3 contains 15 residues. Germline V CDR1 and CDR2: LNHDA, SQIVND (reference sequence). J gave up 5 bases and V 1 base, and 2 bases lay outside the gene matches. CDR3: CASSIVGTGDNEQFF. CDR3 DNA sequence: TGTGCCAGTAGTATAGTCGGGACAGGGGACAATGAGCAGTTCTTC.

The chain links TRBV6-1 to TRBJ2-1, with D perhaps TRBD2 (5 bases). V was cut by 2 bases and J by 0 bases, with 17 bases left in between. CDR1 MNHNS and CDR2 SASEGT come from the germline V gene. CDR3 size: 18 residues. The CDR3 spells CASSEYPPRVSSYNEQFF. For the CDR3, the DNA is TGTGCCAGCAGTGAATATCCGCCGAGGGTTAGCTCCTACAATGAGCAGTTCTTC.

The J gene is TRBJ2-1, the V gene TRBV11-2; 7 bases match TRBD2. In germline, CDR1 is SGHAT, CDR2 FQNNGV. This CDR3 has 16 residues. The ends lost 4 bases at V and 0 bases at J; junction bases unmatched: 6. CDR3 coding DNA: TGTGCCAGCAGCTATCGGCGGGAGAGCTCCTACAATGAGCAGTTCTTC. Its translation is CASSYRRESSYNEQFF. Full variable domain (outside the CDR3, taken from reference TRBV11-2 and TRBJ2-1): EAGVAQSPRYKIIEKRQSVAFWCNPISGHATLYWYQQILGQGPKLLIQFQNNGVVDDSQLPKDRFSAERLKGVDSTLKIQPAKLEDSAVYLCASSYRRESSYNEQFFGPGTRLTVL.

This clone was found once. CDR3 amino acids: CASSHSMTGPGNTIYF. The CDR3 DNA sequence: TGTGCCAGCAGCCACTCAATGACAGGGCCAGGAAACACCATATATTTT. The chain has TRBV3-1 (or the pseudogene TRBV3-2) and TRBJ1-3; 7 bases agree with TRBD1. Germline V gene data show CDR1 as LGHDT and CDR2 as YNNKEL (reference sequence). CDR3 length: 16 residues. Unmatched junction bases numbered 9, after V lost 3 bases and J lost 4 bases.

The gene calls are TRBV13 and TRBJ1-2, with D possibly matching TRBD1 (6 bases). The germline V gene encodes CDR1 PRHDT and CDR2 FYEKMQ (reference sequence). V was clipped by 3 bases and J by 4 bases, with 9 bases between them. The CDR3 is 13 amino acids. The CDR3 DNA sequence: TGTGCCAGCAGCTTGAGGGACACCTATGGCTACACCTTC. It codes for CASSLRDTYGYTF.

The rearrangement joins TRBV9 to TRBJ2-1; tentatively, D is TRBD2 (6 bases). Germline V gene lookup returns CDR1 SGDLS and CDR2 YYNGEE. The CDR3 length is 15 residues. Trimming pared 2 bases from V and 9 bases from J, leaving 18 bases between. CDR3 protein: CASSVAGSVRGEQFF. As DNA, the CDR3 is TGTGCCAGCAGCGTTGCCGGGAGCGTAAGGGGTGAGCAGTTCTTC.

The CDR3 DNA follows: TGCGCCAGCAGCTACCTACCGGGCACCGGGGAGCTGTTTTTT. It is translated as CASSYLPGTGELFF. V and J are TRBV5-1 and TRBJ2-2, with D uncertain. V lost 3 bases, J lost 4 bases, and 10 bases lay in between. The CDR3 totals 14 residues. CDR1 and CDR2 (germline): SGHRS, YFSETQ.

CDR3 protein: CASSPGGLNYEQYF. CDR3 bases: TGTGCCAGCAGCCCCGGGGGGTTAAACTACGAGCAGTACTTC. This chain links TRBV5-4 with TRBJ2-7, with 7 positions matching TRBD2. CDR1 SGHNT and CDR2 YYREEE come from the germline V gene (reference sequence). Trimming removed 4 bases from V and 3 bases from J; junction bases left unmatched: 7. This CDR3 contains 14 residues.

The V and J genes are TRBV5-5 and TRBJ2-3, with 8 nucleotides matching TRBD1. The V segment lost 3 bases and the J segment 4 bases; nucleotides outside the gene matches: 4. Germline CDR1 and CDR2: SGHKS and YYEKEE (reference sequence). This CDR3 comprises 14 residues. CDR3 loop: CASSSRQGPDTQYF. The CDR3 DNA reads TGTGCCAGCAGCTCACGACAGGGGCCAGATACGCAGTATTTT.

In its sample, this clone was seen a few times. The rearrangement joins TRBV19 to TRBJ2-3, with TRBD2 matching 9 bases. Per the germline V gene, CDR1 is LNHDA and CDR2 is SQIVND (reference sequence). Losses at the gene ends were 7 bases for V and 3 bases for J; bases not matched to a gene: 17. The CDR3 spans 18 residues. The CDR3 sequence: CASTGGLAGAPQTDTQYF. The CDR3 nucleotides read TGTGCCAGTACCGGGGGGTTAGCGGGGGCGCCGCAGACAGATACGCAGTATTTT.

The V gene is TRBV5-1, the J gene TRBJ2-3; 11 positions agree with TRBD2. Germline V gene data show CDR1 as SGHRS and CDR2 as YFSETQ. The CDR3 runs 16 residues. Unmatched junction bases numbered 11, after V lost 4 bases and J lost 7 bases. The CDR3 is CASSTNVAGGPNTQYF. In DNA, the CDR3 is TGCGCCAGCAGCACTAACGTAGCGGGGGGGCCAAATACGCAGTATTTT.

This chain links TRBV27 with TRBJ2-3; possible D gene TRBD2, 5 bases. The CDR3 extends over 15 amino acids. V lost 6 bases and J 0 bases, leaving 13 bases between the germline ends. From germline, CDR1 is MNHEY and CDR2 SMNVEV (reference sequence). The CDR3 sequence is CASSLAGISTDTQYF. The CDR3 coding sequence is TGTGCCAGCAGCCTGGCCGGGATTAGCACAGATACGCAGTATTTT.

The V and J genes are TRBV5-1 and TRBJ1-6, with 7 bases lining up with TRBD1. J lost 8 bases, V lost 4 bases, and 9 bases had no gene match. Per the germline V gene, CDR1 is SGHRS and CDR2 is YFSETQ. The CDR3 totals 15 residues. For the CDR3, the DNA is TGCGCCAGCAGCCTCGGGGAAGGGGGCTATTCACCCCTCCACTTT. This translates into CASSLGEGGYSPLHF.